The rows below give T cell receptor beta chains drawn from one sample of a study of neurological immune-mediated disorders. TCRdb passed the 5' RACE reads through MiXCR, listing each CDR3 protein once. The table records 50,000 to 60,000 distinct CDR3 sequences, roughly 17% of them present only once. What was sequenced was PBMCs. These receptors originate from a man in his 60s in good health. Both conserved end residues are part of each CDR3. The order of the fields is clone size, D gene, V gene, J gene, CDR3 DNA, CDR3 protein. A D gene is named only where the DNA matches it firmly. Rows give clone size only sometimes, using once, few, many, or a class for an expanded clone.

size: many
D: TRBD2
V: TRBV20-1
J: TRBJ2-1
DNA: TGCAGTGCTAAGGGACTAGCGGGAGACTCCTACAATGAGCAGTTCTTC
CDR3: CSAKGLAGDSYNEQFF

size: many
D: NA
V: TRBV3-1
J: TRBJ1-4
DNA: TGTGCCAGCAGCCAAGATTTGGTTGGGGAGAGGAAACTGTTTTTT
CDR3: CASSQDLVGERKLFF

size: many
D: NA
V: TRBV20-1
J: TRBJ2-7
DNA: TGCAGTGCTAGGTGGTCGGGAGCTTACGAGCAGTACTTC
CDR3: CSARWSGAYEQYF

size: few
D: NA
V: TRBV18
J: TRBJ2-2
DNA: TGTGCCAGCTCACCACCGGGGCGGCCGAACACCGGGGAGCTGTTTTTT
CDR3: CASSPPGRPNTGELFF

size: NA
D: TRBD2
V: TRBV3-1
J: TRBJ2-3
DNA: TGTGCCAGCAGCCAGGGCGGGAGCTCAGGCACGCAGTATTTT
CDR3: CASSQGGSSGTQYF

size: many
D: TRBD1
V: TRBV7-3
J: TRBJ2-2
DNA: TGTGCCAGCAGCTTAACCCGCGACAGGGGGATAACCGGGGAGCTGTTTTTT
CDR3: CASSLTRDRGITGELFF

size: many
D: NA
V: TRBV5-1
J: TRBJ2-7
DNA: TGCGCCAGCAGCTTGGCAGATGACAGATACTACGAGCAGTACTTC
CDR3: CASSLADDRYYEQYF

size: many
D: NA
V: TRBV7-9
J: TRBJ2-2
DNA: TGTGCCAGCAGCTTAGATTGGGGGTCCACCGGGGAGCTGTTTTTT
CDR3: CASSLDWGSTGELFF

size: NA
D: NA
V: TRBV7-7
J: TRBJ2-7
DNA: TGTGCTAGCAGCTTAGCCGACAGGGTAGGGCCCGGGGGCCTCTCCTACGAGCAGTACTTC
CDR3: CASSLADRVGPGGLSYEQYF

size: many
D: NA
V: TRBV20-1
J: TRBJ1-1
DNA: TGCAGTGCACTAGGGGCGAGCACTGAAGCTTTCTTT
CDR3: CSALGASTEAFF

size: NA
D: NA
V: TRBV7-9
J: TRBJ2-3
DNA: TGTGCCAGCAGCCGAGGACTGCCAGATACGCAGTATTTT
CDR3: CASSRGLPDTQYF

size: NA
D: TRBD2
V: TRBV12-3/TRBV12-4
J: TRBJ2-1
DNA: TGTGCCAGCAGTCCCTGGACTAGCGGGGGCAAGGATGAGCAGTTCTTC
CDR3: CASSPWTSGGKDEQFF

size: many
D: NA
V: TRBV20-1
J: TRBJ2-5
DNA: TGCAGTGCTAGGGAAGCCGGGACGCCGGGGGAGACCCAGTACTTC
CDR3: CSAREAGTPGETQYF

size: many
D: NA
V: TRBV7-2
J: TRBJ1-2
DNA: TGTGCCAGCAACTTAGAGTGGCAGCCTAACTATGGCTACACCTTC
CDR3: CASNLEWQPNYGYTF

size: many
D: NA
V: TRBV6-6
J: TRBJ1-1
DNA: TGTGCCAGCAGGGGACGGGAGAACACTGAAGCTTTCTTT
CDR3: CASRGRENTEAFF

size: many
D: NA
V: TRBV20-1
J: TRBJ2-5
DNA: TGCAGTGCTCGGGACCTCCAAGAGACCCAGTACTTC
CDR3: CSARDLQETQYF

size: NA
D: NA
V: TRBV3-1
J: TRBJ2-3
DNA: TGTGCCAGCAGCCTTCTGGACTTGAATACGCAGTATTTT
CDR3: CASSLLDLNTQYF

size: many
D: NA
V: TRBV20-1
J: TRBJ2-7
DNA: TGCAGTGCTCGTTGGACAGACTACGAGCAGTACTTC
CDR3: CSARWTDYEQYF

size: many
D: NA
V: TRBV14
J: TRBJ2-2
DNA: TGTGCCAGCAGCCCGGCAGGTCGGAACACCGGGGAGCTGTATTTT
CDR3: CASSPAGRNTGELYF

size: many
D: NA
V: TRBV10-3
J: TRBJ1-1
DNA: TGTGCCATCAGGAGGACAGAGGTGAACACTGAAGCTTTCTTT
CDR3: CAIRRTEVNTEAFF

size: many
D: NA
V: TRBV7-2
J: TRBJ2-7
DNA: TGTGCCAGCAGCTTAGTCCCAGGAGCCTACGAGCAGTACTTC
CDR3: CASSLVPGAYEQYF

size: many
D: NA
V: TRBV11-1
J: TRBJ2-1
DNA: TGTGCCAGCAGCTCACAACCCGGACAGGCGGGGGTCAATGAGCAGTTCTTC
CDR3: CASSSQPGQAGVNEQFF

size: many
D: NA
V: TRBV15
J: TRBJ1-6
DNA: TGTGCCACCAGCAGCGGGCAGAGCTCCTATAATTCACCCCTCCACTTT
CDR3: CATSSGQSSYNSPLHF

size: NA
D: NA
V: TRBV6-5
J: TRBJ2-7
DNA: TGTGCCAACAGTTCTGCGGGACAACAGATCCACGAGCAGTACTTC
CDR3: CANSSAGQQIHEQYF